Given below is one TCR beta chain in context. Its antigen is not known. CD8 cells regarded as naive lacked CD45RO, were positively chosen for CCR7, and omitted terminally differentiated effector memory CD45RA+ cells. Donors comprised healthy HIV-negative adults lacking recent acute infections or vaccinations. Measured with immunoSEQ multiplex PCR; TCRdb has only the in-frame clones, and not every one. The top ten hold 1.5% to 2% of the sample, which has about 2,100,000 clones, 93% seen once. The CDR3 spans 15 residues. The germline V gene has CDR1 SNHLY and CDR2 FYNNEI. The V segment lost 4 bases and the J segment 7 bases; nucleotides outside the gene matches: 5. The entry originates in a study of shared clonotypes between healthy human individuals. Study summary: CD4 naive and CD4 memory each took three plates per donor, while CD8 naive took two and CD8 memory one. Regarding the study as a whole: Between a few donors, naive CD4 clonotypes were shared at a level of about 5%.

This sequence originates from a man between 18 and 35 years old in good health. Some clones in this sample may be carry-over from other donors' samples. Input material: naive CD8+ T cells from PBMCs. This chain connects TRBV2 to TRBJ2-1, with 12 bases identical to TRBD1. CDR3 loop: CASSGRDRGLNEQFF. The CDR3 DNA follows: TGTGCCAGCAGTGGAAGGGACAGGGGGCTTAATGAGCAGTTCTTC. Combining the CDR3 with reference TRBV2 and TRBJ2-1 gives the whole variable domain EPEVTQTPSHQVTQMGQEVILRCVPISNHLYFYWYRQILGQKVEFLVSFYNNEISEKSEIFDDQFSVERPDGSNFTLKIRSTKLEDSAMYFCASSGRDRGLNEQFFGPGTRLTVL.